This T cell receptor (beta chain) is drawn from a study of blood T cells in healthy people across ages. Study results and limitations: Getting older went along with TCR beta diversity per million T cells dropping roughly linearly. Researchers judged that diversity estimates from one million T cells fell short of true values.

This clonotype was detected ten times or more. Its matching antigen is unknown. PCR was performed a second time for about 7 to 12 cycles using a sample-barcoded 5' primer and a J-beta primer mix. TCRdb redid the calling of the 5' RACE reads with MiXCR, one entry per CDR3 protein. The data hold some 790,000 distinct CDR3 sequences, with roughly 26% observed a single time. Isolation recovered at least 6.5 million PBMCs from every sample. Per sample, no less than 5 micrograms of total RNA were extracted. Germline V gene sequence: CDR1 MNHNS, CDR2 SASEGT. This CDR3 has 17 residues. V lost 5 bases to trimming and J lost 0 bases; unmatched junction nucleotides: 8.

Sequenced input: blood. The gene calls are TRBV6-1 and TRBJ2-5, with 11 bases lining up with TRBD2. This TCR derives from a woman older than 75 in good health. DNA for the CDR3: TGTGCCAGCAGTACCCAGACTAGCGGGGTGTACCAAGAGACCCAGTACTTC. Translating gives CASSTQTSGVYQETQYF.